The rows below give T cell receptor beta chains drawn from one sample of a study of blood T cells in healthy people across ages. TCRdb itself ran the 5' RACE reads through MiXCR, one entry per CDR3 protein. The top ten clones hold over 5.5% of a sample with over 1,200,000 distinct CDR3 sequences, roughly 59% of them seen once. Sequencing was performed on blood. The source of these receptors is a man between 18 and 35 years old in good health. The CDR3 runs from the conserved cysteine through the conserved F or W.

V	J	CDR3
TRBV2	TRBJ2-1	CASSVTDEQFF
TRBV6-2/TRBV6-3	TRBJ2-7	CASSYRVEQYF
TRBV5-1	TRBJ2-1	CASSLSGNSYNEQFF
TRBV11-2	TRBJ2-5	CASSDPGSKETQYF
TRBV4-1	TRBJ2-1	CASSQDQREQGKQFF
TRBV4-2	TRBJ2-5	CASSPTDSTYAQYF
TRBV12-3/TRBV12-4	TRBJ1-1	CASSLAGVIGTEAFF
TRBV21-1	TRBJ1-5	CASSRTGGYYNQPQHF
TRBV20-1	TRBJ2-7	CSAESAHSSYEQYF
TRBV29-1	TRBJ2-7	CSVEDPNATYEQYF
TRBV29-1	TRBJ2-1	CSVEVSGRAGEQFF
TRBV29-1	TRBJ1-2	CSVEKGAGRYGYTF
TRBV20-1	TRBJ2-3	CSATRLGGDPDTQYF
TRBV27	TRBJ2-3	CASSLRGLSSTDTQYF
TRBV7-2	NA	CASSVVSGQIQETQYF
TRBV5-1	NA	CASSFSQDIYEQYF
TRBV28	TRBJ2-7	CASSLYPGQFYEQYF
TRBV18	TRBJ2-7	CASSPRQESSYEQYF
TRBV27	TRBJ2-3	CASSFTRVTDTQYF
TRBV11-2	TRBJ2-7	CASSLGPSDRSYEQYF
TRBV7-8	TRBJ2-3	CASSLAPIIVNRGTDTQYF
TRBV4-1	TRBJ2-6	CASNLISGANVLTF
TRBV3-1	TRBJ2-7	CASSQVGQTSEQYF
TRBV5-1	TRBJ2-7	CATRLTSRYEQYF
TRBV15	TRBJ2-5	CATSRDRDGGETQYF
TRBV10-2	TRBJ2-1	CASNTGVYAEQFF
TRBV28	TRBJ2-7	CASSTTGVTYEQYF
TRBV4-1	TRBJ1-1	CASSQLGPYGTEAFF
TRBV7-2	TRBJ2-1	CASSANPAGAYNEQFF
TRBV4-1	TRBJ1-1	CASSQVGQGAMNTEAFF
TRBV27	TRBJ1-1	CASSLYGVKNRAFF
TRBV20-1	TRBJ2-4	CSATTGTGVLNIQYF
TRBV3-1	NA	CASSHRLDEQYF
TRBV5-1	TRBJ2-7	CASTGQGLYEQYF
TRBV7-7	TRBJ2-5	CASSLGRNLYQETQYF
TRBV7-2	TRBJ2-3	CASSLVGLAGSRDTQYF
TRBV27	TRBJ1-2	CASRPGTGNHGYTF
TRBV2	TRBJ2-7	CASRQEAQYF
TRBV4-2	TRBJ2-1	CASSQVGDRGYNEQFF
TRBV3-1	TRBJ2-7	CASSQELTGEQYF
TRBV6-2/TRBV6-3	TRBJ1-1	CASGRGYETEAFF
TRBV6-4	TRBJ2-6	CASSDEVSGANVLTF
TRBV27	TRBJ2-7	CASKPSLVLYEQYF
TRBV6-4	TRBJ2-7	CASSDLPDRVSSYEQYF
TRBV6-1	TRBJ1-6	CASTLDRGYSPLHF
TRBV3-1	TRBJ1-2	CASSQGMDDYTF
TRBV12-3/TRBV12-4	TRBJ2-5	CASSLASIRGRGETQYF
TRBV5-1	TRBJ2-5	CASSPARGGGDERTQYF
TRBV20-1	TRBJ2-1	CSASGGGPSTPYNEQFF
TRBV15	TRBJ2-3	CATSRDPPGSPTDTQYF
TRBV12-3/TRBV12-4	TRBJ2-1	CATLQDSYNEQFF
TRBV12-3/TRBV12-4	TRBJ2-7	CASRPTGRSSYEQYF
TRBV10-3	TRBJ2-7	CAIRNRDTSSYEQYF
TRBV20-1	TRBJ2-1	CSAPQDRGRHEQFF
TRBV6-2/TRBV6-3	TRBJ2-7	CASSILGTGGLDEQYF
TRBV7-2	TRBJ1-5	CASSDAGNQPQHF
TRBV5-1	TRBJ1-2	CASSLGDDTTYGYTF
TRBV14	TRBJ2-1	CASSQVSLHNEQFF
TRBV20-1	TRBJ2-3	CSAPHWREGTDTQYF
TRBV4-2	TRBJ2-4	CASSLLRETLAKNIQYF